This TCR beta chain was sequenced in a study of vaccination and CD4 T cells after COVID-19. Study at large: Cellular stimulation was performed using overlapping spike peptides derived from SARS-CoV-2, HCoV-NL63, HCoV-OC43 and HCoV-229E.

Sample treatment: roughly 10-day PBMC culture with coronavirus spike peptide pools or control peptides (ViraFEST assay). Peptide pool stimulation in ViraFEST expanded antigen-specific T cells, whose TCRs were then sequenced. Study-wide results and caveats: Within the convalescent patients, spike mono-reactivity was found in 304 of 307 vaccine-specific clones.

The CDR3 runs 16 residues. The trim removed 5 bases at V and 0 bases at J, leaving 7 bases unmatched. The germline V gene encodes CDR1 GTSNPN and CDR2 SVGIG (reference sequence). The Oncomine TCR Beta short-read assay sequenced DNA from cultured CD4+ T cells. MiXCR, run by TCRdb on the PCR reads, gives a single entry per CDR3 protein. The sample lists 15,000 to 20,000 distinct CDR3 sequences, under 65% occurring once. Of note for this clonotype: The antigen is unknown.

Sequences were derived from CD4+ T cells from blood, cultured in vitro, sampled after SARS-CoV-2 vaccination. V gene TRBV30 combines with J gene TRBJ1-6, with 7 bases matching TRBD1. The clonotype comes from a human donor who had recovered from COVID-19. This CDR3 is CAWRGQAFSYNSPLHF. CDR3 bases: TGTGCCTGGCGCGGACAGGCGTTCTCCTATAATTCACCCCTCCACTTT.